This record covers a single TCR beta chain. What it binds is unknown. The data stem from a study of cytomegalovirus exposure and HLA in healthy donors. Study-level findings and limits: Most CMV-associated TCR beta chains were later found to appear HLA-restricted. A previous analysis found most TCR beta V segments productive roughly 87% or roughly 30% of the time.

Germline CDR1 and CDR2: MDHEN and SYDVKM. The V gene end was trimmed by 6 bases and the J gene end by 11 bases; junction bases not matched to a gene: 8. This CDR3 has 12 residues. 60 Vbeta and 13 Jbeta primers were used in PCR. Only in-frame clones appear in the TCRdb table, and some are missing; sequencing was by immunoSEQ multiplex PCR. The top ten clones hold 2% of a sample with around 70,000 clones, around 86% of them seen once. The V and J genes are TRBV28 and TRBJ2-7; 9 bases are a match to TRBD2. This receptor was identified in a woman in her twenties or thirties in good health and CMV-seronegative. The sample taken for sequencing was PBMCs. The CDR3 sequence: CASSSRQREEYF. CDR3 DNA: TGTGCCAGCAGCTCACGCCAGCGGGAGGAGTACTTC.